These 17 T cell receptor beta chains share one sample of origin, sequenced in a study of shared clonotypes between healthy human individuals. Measured with immunoSEQ multiplex PCR; TCRdb has only the in-frame clones, and not every one. The data hold around 720,000 clones, with around three quarters observed a single time. The specimen sequenced was memory CD4+ T cells sorted from blood. Subset noted: CD45RA-negative fraction. Receptors originate from a woman aged 30 to 39 in good health.

The rearrangement uses TRBV18 and TRBJ2-3, with TRBD2 matching 8 bases. The CDR3 spans 15 residues. The germline V gene encodes CDR1 KGHSH and CDR2 LQKENI. V was pared by 5 bases and J by 3 bases, with 7 bases of the junction left unmatched. The CDR3 nucleotides read TGTGCCAGCTCAGCGCAGCGGGAGTTGACAGATACGCAGTATTTT. Protein product: CASSAQRELTDTQYF.

The J gene is TRBJ2-5, the V gene TRBV28; no clear D. This CDR3 has 10 residues. Trimming pared 7 bases from V and 7 bases from J, leaving 7 bases between. Germline CDR1 is MDHEN and CDR2 is SYDVKM. CDR3 sequence reads: CASTPATQYF. The CDR3 DNA sequence: TGTGCCAGCACCCCTGCGACCCAGTACTTC.

This clone has a single count. The gene calls are TRBV30 and TRBJ2-7; D not resolved. This CDR3 region has 13 residues. The V gene's germline CDR1 is GTSNPN and CDR2 SVGIG (reference sequence). Trimming removed 0 bases at V and 5 bases at J, with 11 bases between. CDR3 in amino acids: CAWSVGRQHEQYF. The CDR3 nucleotides are TGTGCCTGGAGTGTAGGTCGGCAGCACGAGCAGTACTTC.

This clone was observed a few times. Distinct nucleotide sequences in the sample also encode this CDR3. The V call is TRBV5-1, the J call TRBJ1-1; the D gene is possibly TRBD1 (6 bases). V lost 5 bases, J lost 4 bases, and 9 bases lay in between. Germline V gene sequence: CDR1 SGHRS, CDR2 YFSETQ. This CDR3 has 12 residues. CDR3 sequence reads: CASRRTATEAFF. For the CDR3, the DNA is TGCGCCAGCAGGCGGACAGCCACTGAAGCTTTCTTT.

CDR3 amino acids: CASSDYPGRGDDQPQHF. The CDR3 DNA reads TGTGCCAGCAGTGATTACCCAGGGAGAGGCGACGATCAGCCCCAGCATTTT. This sequence joins TRBV6-1 and TRBJ1-5, with D possibly TRBD1 on 5 matching bases. V was clipped by 3 bases and J by 5 bases, with 20 bases between them. CDR3 length: 17 amino acids. Germline values: CDR1 MNHNS, CDR2 SASEGT.

The chain joins TRBV4-1 to TRBJ2-4, with D tentatively TRBD2 (6 bases). Trimming took off 2 bases at V and 2 bases at J, with 10 bases between the two ends. Germline CDR1 MGHRA, CDR2 YSYEKL. The CDR3 runs 15 residues. The CDR3 nucleotides read TGCGCCAGCAGCCAACCGGGGGTGTCCAAAAACATTCAGTACTTC. Translated, it gives CASSQPGVSKNIQYF.

V is TRBV6-5 and J is TRBJ2-5, with D hard to call. Near its end, the DNA agrees better with TRBJ2-7, so the J call may be wrong. The germline V gene has CDR1 MNHEY and CDR2 SVGAGI. The CDR3 contains 14 residues. As DNA, the CDR3 is TGTGCCAGCAGTCCTACCCCGAGCTCCTACGAGCAGTACTTC. This gives the protein CASSPTPSSYEQYF.

V is TRBV5-1 and J is TRBJ2-3; unclear D gene. This CDR3 comprises 12 residues. V gave up 4 bases and J gave up 6 bases, with 9 bases separating them. Germline-derived CDR1 and CDR2 are SGHRS and YFSETQ. CDR3 sequence (DNA): TGCGCCAGCAGCCCTTTAGCCGATACGCAGTATTTT. It encodes CASSPLADTQYF.

This clone was picked up a small number of times. The chain is built from TRBV5-1 and TRBJ2-3, with 8 positions matching TRBD2. The CDR3 has 16 amino acids. Germline V gene lookup returns CDR1 SGHRS and CDR2 YFSETQ. V gave up 5 bases and J gave up 0 bases; unmatched junction bases: 8. CDR3 coding DNA: TGCGCCAGCAGGACACAACTAGCGGCCAGCACAGATACGCAGTATTTT. It is translated as CASRTQLAASTDTQYF.

The J gene is TRBJ1-2, the V gene TRBV20-1; D unclear. Germline CDR1 reads DFQATT; CDR2 reads SNEGSKA (reference sequence). The CDR3 covers 11 residues. The germline V and J ends were trimmed by 8 bases and 6 bases, with 13 bases remaining between them. In DNA, the CDR3 is TGCAGTTCCTATTGGATAGATGGCTACACCTTC. Amino acids: CSSYWIDGYTF.

In its sample, this clone was seen a few times. The sample carries other DNA sequences with the same CDR3. J is TRBJ2-7 and V is TRBV9; D gene uncertain. The germline V gene encodes CDR1 SGDLS and CDR2 YYNGEE. The CDR3 length is 13 residues. Trimming stripped 2 bases from V and 2 bases from J, with 8 bases between. The CDR3 bases are TGTGCCAGCAGCGTTGGGCAGACCTACGAGCAGTACTTC. Translated, it gives CASSVGQTYEQYF.

This chain joins TRBV10-2 and TRBJ2-3; D might be TRBD2 (5 bases). V gave up 8 bases and J gave up 3 bases, with 18 bases separating them. Germline CDR1 WSHSY, CDR2 SAAADI. The CDR3 runs to 15 residues. CDR3 bases: TGCGCCAGCTCCTCGACGGGGTATTGGACAGATACGCAGTATTTT. This sequence encodes CASSSTGYWTDTQYF.

The CDR3 here is CASSLVAGGGVEQYF. The CDR3 DNA follows: TGTGCCAGCAGCTTAGTGGCAGGGGGCGGGGTCGAGCAGTACTTC. V gene TRBV7-9 combines with J gene TRBJ2-7; 8 bases align to TRBD1. The CDR3 has 15 residues. Germline V gene lookup returns CDR1 SEHNR and CDR2 FQNEAQ (reference sequence). V gave up 1 base and J gave up 6 bases; unmatched junction bases: 8.

V gene TRBV28 combines with J gene TRBJ1-2; 10 nucleotides agree with TRBD1. The J segment lost 7 bases and the V segment lost 7 bases, leaving 12 bases of the junction unmatched. The CDR3 runs to 15 residues. Germline CDR1 is MDHEN and CDR2 is SYDVKM. The CDR3 is CASITTNGQGGGYTF. The CDR3 DNA follows: TGTGCCAGCATTACTACTAACGGACAGGGGGGTGGCTACACCTTC.

This clone was counted once. The V gene is TRBV4-1, the J gene TRBJ2-6; D possibly corresponds to TRBD1 (5 bases). Trimming removed 1 base from V and 0 bases from J, with 13 bases in between. CDR3 size: 18 residues. Germline loops: CDR1 MGHRA, CDR2 YSYEKL. CDR3 protein: CASSQGTYGVSGANVLTF. Written as DNA, the CDR3 is TGCGCCAGCAGCCAAGGGACATATGGGGTCTCTGGGGCCAACGTCCTGACTTTC.

The chain is built from TRBV5-6 and TRBJ1-2; D is ambiguous. The CDR3 runs 15 residues. V was trimmed by 1 base and J by 5 bases, leaving 15 bases between them. CDR1 and CDR2 from the germline V gene are SGHDT and YYEEEE. The DNA of the CDR3 is TGTGCCAGCAGCTTGAGGCGCCAGAACGATTATGGCTACACCTTC. Translation: CASSLRRQNDYGYTF.

This clone was picked up a small number of times. V is TRBV28 and J is TRBJ2-7, with TRBD2 identical over 9 bases. The CDR3 is made up of 15 amino acids. V shed 6 bases and J 2 bases; nucleotides not matched to a gene: 8. From germline, CDR1 is MDHEN and CDR2 SYDVKM. DNA for the CDR3: TGTGCCAGCAGACGACTAGCGGAAGGGACCTACGAGCAGTACTTC. Translated: CASRRLAEGTYEQYF.